The clone carrying this TCR beta chain was counted between two and nine times. The target antigen is unknown. This specimen comes from a study of beta chain features in type 1 diabetes. Points from the study as a whole: Across patients, naive, central memory and Treg TCRB repertoires exhibited apparently greater similarity than was observed across healthy donors. It was not settled here whether HLA type affects TCRB rearrangement. Patients with type 1 diabetes showed fewer VDJ junction insertions and more deletions.

Expressed TCRB transcripts were sequenced because the isolated RNA had all been reverse transcribed beforehand. Sequenced by immunoSEQ multiplex PCR; TCRdb stores in-frame clones only, minus some. Counted here are more than 140,000 clones, around a tenth occurring once; the ten biggest clones make up approximately 0.65%. Per the germline V gene, CDR1 is MNHNY and CDR2 is SVGAGI (reference sequence). V lost 2 bases and J lost 1; bases outside the gene matches: 0. The CDR3 totals 14 residues. The chain joins TRBV6-6 to TRBJ2-3; TRBD1 matches 7 bases. The TCR was taken from a woman aged 40 to 50 in good health. Source material: central memory CD4+ T cells from blood. CDR3 sequence: CASSYGQGTDTQYF. The CDR3 DNA follows: TGTGCCAGCAGTTACGGACAGGGCACAGATACGCAGTATTTT.